The T cell receptor (beta chain) under discussion was sequenced for a study of blood T cell repertoires in COVID-19. In the source study's methods: Amplification from reference gene primers served as the basis for estimated nucleated cell counts. Profiling relied on immunoSEQ multiplex PCR, and the TCRdb table lists in-frame clones only, not all of them. That table gives V, J and clone size, and the DNA gave D and trimming. The data hold about 90,000 clones, with more than 80% observed a single time. In this sample, this clone turned up a few times. Germline CDR1 reads MNHEY; CDR2 reads SVGAGI. The V gene end was trimmed by 6 bases and the J gene end by 4 bases; junction bases not matched to a gene: 8. This CDR3 is built from 15 residues.

This clonotype was sampled from a woman in her 70s with acute or convalescent COVID-19. The chain joins TRBV6-5 to TRBJ1-4; 7 bases match TRBD1. Specimen: peripheral blood. CDR3 nucleotides: TGTGCCAGCAGACCAGAGGGACAGATTAATGAAAAACTGTTTTTT. Protein product: CASRPEGQINEKLFF.